This T cell receptor (beta chain) derives from a study of blood T cell repertoires in COVID-19. Study information: Sample material is recorded as cDNA or gDNA derived from T cells, B-cell-depleted T cells, or PBMCs.

The V segment lost 1 base and the J segment 6 bases; nucleotides outside the gene matches: 8. The germline V gene has CDR1 MNHEY and CDR2 SVGAGI. The CDR3 is made up of 16 amino acids. Original processing methods: Estimation of nucleated cell counts was performed using reference gene primer amplification. Produced via immunoSEQ multiplex PCR; TCRdb's table is partial and in-frame only. Clone size and V and J calls were adopted from that table, with D and trimming inferred from the DNA. Of approximately 72,000 clones listed, 86% are singletons. The chain joins TRBV6-5 to TRBJ1-1, with 10 bases that match TRBD1. The receptor was derived from a woman aged 55 to 70 with acute or convalescent COVID-19. Sequencing was performed on peripheral blood. The CDR3 coding sequence is TGTGCCAGCAGTTACTTCCGGGACAGGGGTCTGGCTGAAGCTTTCTTT. It translates to CASSYFRDRGLAEAFF.